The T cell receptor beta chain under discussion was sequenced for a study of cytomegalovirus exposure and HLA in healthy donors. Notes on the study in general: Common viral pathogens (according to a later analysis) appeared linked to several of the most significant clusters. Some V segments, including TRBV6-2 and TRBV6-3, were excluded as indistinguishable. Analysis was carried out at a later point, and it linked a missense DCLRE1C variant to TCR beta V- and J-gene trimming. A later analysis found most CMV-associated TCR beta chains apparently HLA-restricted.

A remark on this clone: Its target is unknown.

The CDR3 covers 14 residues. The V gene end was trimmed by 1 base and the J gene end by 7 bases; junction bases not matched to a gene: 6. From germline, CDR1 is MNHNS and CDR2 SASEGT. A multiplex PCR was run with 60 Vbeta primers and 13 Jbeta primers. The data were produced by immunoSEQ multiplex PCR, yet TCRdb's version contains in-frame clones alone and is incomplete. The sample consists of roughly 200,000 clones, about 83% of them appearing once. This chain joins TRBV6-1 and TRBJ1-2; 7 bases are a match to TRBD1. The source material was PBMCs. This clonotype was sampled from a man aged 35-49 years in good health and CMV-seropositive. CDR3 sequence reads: CASSEVRGRSGYTF. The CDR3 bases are TGTGCCAGCAGTGAAGTGAGGGGGCGGAGTGGCTACACCTTC.